Listed below are T cell receptor beta chains from one sample, sequenced in a study of blood T cell repertoires in COVID-19. Profiling relied on immunoSEQ multiplex PCR, and the TCRdb table lists in-frame clones only, not all of them. Among around 300,000 clones listed, around 89% were seen once. Input material: peripheral blood. The receptor source for this set is a woman aged 45-65 years with COVID-19, enrolled during active disease. Each CDR3 is given with its conserved first and last residue. Fields, in order: clone size, V gene, J gene, D gene, CDR3 protein, CDR3 DNA. D genes are given only for firm matches. The size field is filled for only some rows; it gives once, few, many or a size class.

abundance: .
v_gene: TRBV6-5
j_gene: TRBJ1-2
d_gene: TRBD1
CDR3aa: CASRFDRGRNYGYTF
CDR3nt: TGTGCCAGCAGATTCGACAGGGGACGAAACTATGGCTACACCTTC

abundance: .
v_gene: TRBV6-2/TRBV6-3
j_gene: TRBJ2-5
d_gene: .
CDR3aa: CASSYLRGETQYF
CDR3nt: TGTGCCAGCAGTTACTTGCGAGGAGAGACCCAGTACTTC

abundance: .
v_gene: TRBV27
j_gene: TRBJ2-7
d_gene: TRBD1
CDR3aa: CASSFRQGAGEQYF
CDR3nt: TGTGCCAGCAGTTTCCGGCAGGGGGCGGGCGAGCAGTACTTC

abundance: few
v_gene: TRBV19
j_gene: TRBJ2-7
d_gene: .
CDR3aa: CASSISLDHSYEQYF
CDR3nt: TGTGCCAGTAGTATTAGCCTAGATCACTCCTACGAGCAGTACTTC

abundance: .
v_gene: TRBV19
j_gene: TRBJ2-1
d_gene: TRBD2
CDR3aa: CASSSMGLAGGSYNEQFF
CDR3nt: TGTGCCAGTAGCTCGATGGGACTAGCGGGAGGGTCCTACAATGAGCAGTTCTTC

abundance: .
v_gene: TRBV5-1
j_gene: TRBJ2-7
d_gene: TRBD1
CDR3aa: CASSHQGESYEQYF
CDR3nt: TGCGCCAGCAGCCATCAGGGGGAGTCCTACGAGCAGTACTTC

abundance: .
v_gene: TRBV29-1
j_gene: TRBJ1-1
d_gene: TRBD1
CDR3aa: CSAGEGQGITEAFF
CDR3nt: TGCAGCGCGGGTGAGGGACAGGGAATAACTGAAGCTTTCTTT

abundance: .
v_gene: TRBV5-1
j_gene: TRBJ2-2
d_gene: TRBD1
CDR3aa: CASSFMGQGGTGELFF
CDR3nt: TGCGCCAGCAGCTTTATGGGACAGGGTGGCACCGGGGAGCTGTTTTTT

abundance: .
v_gene: TRBV19
j_gene: TRBJ1-2
d_gene: TRBD1
CDR3aa: CASSIGQGNLYGYTF
CDR3nt: TGTGCCAGTAGTATCGGACAGGGGAACTTATATGGCTACACCTTC

abundance: .
v_gene: TRBV7-2
j_gene: TRBJ1-1
d_gene: TRBD1
CDR3aa: CASSLDQDRHTEAFF
CDR3nt: TGTGCCAGCAGCTTAGATCAGGACAGGCACACTGAAGCTTTCTTT

abundance: once
v_gene: TRBV30
j_gene: TRBJ2-1
d_gene: TRBD1
CDR3aa: CAAQGTTQFF
CDR3nt: TGTGCCGCACAGGGGACAACCCAGTTCTTC

abundance: .
v_gene: TRBV5-8
j_gene: TRBJ1-2
d_gene: TRBD1
CDR3aa: CASRPDRVNYGYTF
CDR3nt: TGTGCCAGCAGACCTGACAGGGTTAACTATGGCTACACCTTC

abundance: .
v_gene: TRBV9
j_gene: TRBJ2-7
d_gene: TRBD2
CDR3aa: CASSVGGDYYEQYF
CDR3nt: TGTGCCAGCAGCGTCGGAGGGGACTACTACGAGCAGTACTTC

abundance: .
v_gene: TRBV11-2
j_gene: TRBJ2-5
d_gene: TRBD2
CDR3aa: CASSLAGGMETQYF
CDR3nt: TGTGCCAGCAGCTTAGCGGGAGGGATGGAGACCCAGTACTTC

abundance: few
v_gene: TRBV7-8
j_gene: TRBJ1-4
d_gene: .
CDR3aa: CASSLGRGTANEKLFF
CDR3nt: TGTGCCAGCAGCTTAGGGCGCGGGACGGCAAATGAAAAACTGTTTTTT

abundance: once
v_gene: TRBV6-5
j_gene: TRBJ2-7
d_gene: .
CDR3aa: CASSYSQGYEQYF
CDR3nt: TGTGCCAGCAGTTACTCACAGGGCTACGAGCAGTACTTC

abundance: once
v_gene: TRBV12-3/TRBV12-4
j_gene: TRBJ2-1
d_gene: .
CDR3aa: CASSTEGRRFF
CDR3nt: TGTGCCAGCAGCACGGAGGGCCGACGGTTCTTC

abundance: .
v_gene: TRBV19
j_gene: TRBJ1-2
d_gene: TRBD1
CDR3aa: CASNVGGSNYGYTF
CDR3nt: TGTGCCAGTAATGTAGGGGGCTCTAACTATGGCTACACCTTC

abundance: .
v_gene: TRBV10-3
j_gene: TRBJ1-6
d_gene: TRBD1
CDR3aa: CAISQGAWNSPLHF
CDR3nt: TGTGCCATCAGTCAGGGGGCGTGGAATTCACCCCTCCACTTT

abundance: .
v_gene: TRBV24-1
j_gene: TRBJ2-5
d_gene: .
CDR3aa: CATSDFISLGAQYF
CDR3nt: TGTGCCACCAGTGATTTCATCTCTTTAGGAGCCCAGTACTTC

abundance: few
v_gene: TRBV30
j_gene: TRBJ2-7
d_gene: TRBD1
CDR3aa: CAWRLQGAHEQYF
CDR3nt: TGTGCCTGGAGGCTACAGGGGGCCCACGAGCAGTACTTC

abundance: .
v_gene: TRBV29-1
j_gene: TRBJ1-2
d_gene: TRBD1
CDR3aa: CSVQKRNTGVSNYGYTF
CDR3nt: TGCAGCGTTCAAAAACGAAATACAGGGGTTAGTAACTATGGCTACACCTTC

abundance: .
v_gene: TRBV5-1
j_gene: TRBJ2-7
d_gene: .
CDR3aa: CASSLSAGVNYEQYF
CDR3nt: TGCGCCAGCAGCTTGTCGGCAGGGGTGAACTACGAGCAGTACTTC

abundance: .
v_gene: TRBV6-5
j_gene: TRBJ2-1
d_gene: TRBD1
CDR3aa: CASTPPMRGRNEQFF
CDR3nt: TGTGCCAGCACCCCCCCAATGAGGGGGCGCAATGAGCAGTTCTTC

abundance: many
v_gene: TRBV7-9
j_gene: TRBJ2-6
d_gene: .
CDR3aa: CASSPNVWGANVLTF
CDR3nt: TGTGCCAGCAGCCCTAATGTGTGGGGGGCCAACGTCCTGACTTTC

abundance: .
v_gene: TRBV10-2
j_gene: TRBJ2-3
d_gene: .
CDR3aa: CASRELSGADTQYF
CDR3nt: TGCGCCAGCAGAGAGCTATCGGGAGCAGATACGCAGTATTTT

abundance: once
v_gene: TRBV6-6
j_gene: TRBJ2-7
d_gene: TRBD1
CDR3aa: CASSYTQGARYEQYF
CDR3nt: TGTGCCAGCAGTTATACTCAGGGGGCTAGGTACGAGCAGTACTTC

abundance: .
v_gene: TRBV10-1
j_gene: TRBJ2-5
d_gene: TRBD1
CDR3aa: CASSDPVSGTGISETQYF
CDR3nt: TGCGCCAGCAGTGACCCCGTTTCCGGGACAGGGATTTCGGAGACCCAGTACTTC

abundance: .
v_gene: TRBV7-9
j_gene: TRBJ1-1
d_gene: .
CDR3aa: CASSLGQGSTEAFF
CDR3nt: TGTGCCAGCAGCTTAGGCCAGGGGAGCACTGAAGCTTTCTTT

abundance: .
v_gene: TRBV3-1/TRBV3-2
j_gene: TRBJ1-1
d_gene: .
CDR3aa: CASSQGSWEAFF
CDR3nt: TGTGCCAGCAGCCAAGGATCGTGGGAGGCTTTCTTT

abundance: .
v_gene: TRBV4-3
j_gene: TRBJ2-1
d_gene: .
CDR3aa: CASSQASRVGEQFF
CDR3nt: TGCGCCAGCAGCCAAGCCTCGAGGGTGGGTGAGCAGTTCTTC

abundance: .
v_gene: TRBV6-5
j_gene: TRBJ2-7
d_gene: .
CDR3aa: CASSYSDGSSYEQYF
CDR3nt: TGTGCCAGCAGTTACTCGGACGGGAGCTCCTACGAGCAGTACTTC

abundance: .
v_gene: TRBV19
j_gene: TRBJ2-2
d_gene: .
CDR3aa: CASIRNTGELFF
CDR3nt: TGTGCCAGTATTAGGAACACCGGGGAGCTGTTTTTT